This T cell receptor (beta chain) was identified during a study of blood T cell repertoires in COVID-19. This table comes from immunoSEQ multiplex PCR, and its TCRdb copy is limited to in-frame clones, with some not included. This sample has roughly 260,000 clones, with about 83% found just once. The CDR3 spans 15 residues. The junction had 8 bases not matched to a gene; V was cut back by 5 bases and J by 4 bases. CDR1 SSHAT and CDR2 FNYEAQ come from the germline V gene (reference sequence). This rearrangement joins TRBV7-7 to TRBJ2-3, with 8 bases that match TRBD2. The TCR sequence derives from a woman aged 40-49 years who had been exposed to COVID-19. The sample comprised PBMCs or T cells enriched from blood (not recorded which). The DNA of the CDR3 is TGTGCCAGCAGCCTTAGCGGGGTCCCTTCAGATACGCAGTATTTT. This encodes CASSLSGVPSDTQYF.